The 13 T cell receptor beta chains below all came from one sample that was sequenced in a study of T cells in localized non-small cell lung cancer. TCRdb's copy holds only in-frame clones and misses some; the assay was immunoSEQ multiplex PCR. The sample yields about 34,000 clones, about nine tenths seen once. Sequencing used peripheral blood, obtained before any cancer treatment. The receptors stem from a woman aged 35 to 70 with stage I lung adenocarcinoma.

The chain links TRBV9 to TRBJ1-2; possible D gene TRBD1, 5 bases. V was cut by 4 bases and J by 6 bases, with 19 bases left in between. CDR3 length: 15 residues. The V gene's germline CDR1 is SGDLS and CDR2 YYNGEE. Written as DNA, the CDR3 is TGTGCCAGCAGCCCACAGGAGGGTTCACACCATGGCTACACCTTC. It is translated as CASSPQEGSHHGYTF.

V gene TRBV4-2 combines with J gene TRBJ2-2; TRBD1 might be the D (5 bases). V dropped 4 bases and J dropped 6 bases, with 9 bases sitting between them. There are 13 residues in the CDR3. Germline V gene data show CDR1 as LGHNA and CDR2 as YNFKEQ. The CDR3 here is CASSLKTAGELFF. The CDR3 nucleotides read TGTGCCAGCAGCCTAAAGACAGCCGGGGAGCTGTTTTTT.

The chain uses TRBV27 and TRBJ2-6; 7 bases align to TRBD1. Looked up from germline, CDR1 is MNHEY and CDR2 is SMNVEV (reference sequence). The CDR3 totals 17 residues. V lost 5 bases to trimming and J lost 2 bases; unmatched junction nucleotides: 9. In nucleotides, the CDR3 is TGTGCCAGCAGTACGCGACAGGGTAGAGCTGGGGCCAACGTCCTGACTTTC. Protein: CASSTRQGRAGANVLTF. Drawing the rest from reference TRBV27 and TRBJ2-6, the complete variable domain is EAQVTQNPRYLITVTGKKLTVTCSQNMNHEYMSWYRQDPGLGLRQIYYSMNVEVTDKGDVPEGYKVSRKEKRNFPLILESPSPNQTSLYFCASSTRQGRAGANVLTFGAGSRLTVL.

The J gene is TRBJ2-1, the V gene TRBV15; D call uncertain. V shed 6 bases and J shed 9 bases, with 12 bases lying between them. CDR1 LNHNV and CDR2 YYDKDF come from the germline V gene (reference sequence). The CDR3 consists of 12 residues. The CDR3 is CATRRDTSEQFF. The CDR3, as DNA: TGTGCCACCAGACGAGACACGAGTGAGCAGTTCTTC.

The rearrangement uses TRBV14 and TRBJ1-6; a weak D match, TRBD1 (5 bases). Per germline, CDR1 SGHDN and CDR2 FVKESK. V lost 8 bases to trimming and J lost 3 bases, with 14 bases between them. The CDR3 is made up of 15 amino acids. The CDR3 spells CASGLGTDYNSPLHF. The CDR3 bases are TGTGCCAGCGGCTTGGGGACGGACTATAATTCACCCCTCCACTTT.

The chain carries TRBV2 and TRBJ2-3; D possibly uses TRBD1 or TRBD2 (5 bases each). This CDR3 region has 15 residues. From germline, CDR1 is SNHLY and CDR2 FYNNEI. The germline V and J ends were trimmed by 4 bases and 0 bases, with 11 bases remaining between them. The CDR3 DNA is TGTGCCAGCAGTGCGGGGCCCCATAGCACAGATACGCAGTATTTT. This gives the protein CASSAGPHSTDTQYF.

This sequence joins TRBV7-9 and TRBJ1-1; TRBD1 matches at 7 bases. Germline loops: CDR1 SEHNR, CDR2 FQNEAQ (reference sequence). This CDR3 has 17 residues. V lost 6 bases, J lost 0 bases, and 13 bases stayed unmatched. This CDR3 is CASSITPGQQMNTEAFF. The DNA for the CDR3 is TGTGCCAGCAGTATTACCCCGGGACAGCAAATGAACACTGAAGCTTTCTTT.

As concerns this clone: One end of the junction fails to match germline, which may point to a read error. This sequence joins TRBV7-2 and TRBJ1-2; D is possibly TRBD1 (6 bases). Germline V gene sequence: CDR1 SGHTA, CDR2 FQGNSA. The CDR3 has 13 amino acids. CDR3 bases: TGTGCGAGCAATCGGAAGGGGGACTATGGCTACACCTTC. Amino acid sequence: CASNRKGDYGYTF.

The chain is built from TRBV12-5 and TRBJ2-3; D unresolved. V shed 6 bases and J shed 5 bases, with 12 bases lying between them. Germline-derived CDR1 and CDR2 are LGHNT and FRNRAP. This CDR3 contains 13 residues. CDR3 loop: CASGPNDRDTQYF. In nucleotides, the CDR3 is TGTGCTAGTGGCCCCAACGACCGAGATACGCAGTATTTT.

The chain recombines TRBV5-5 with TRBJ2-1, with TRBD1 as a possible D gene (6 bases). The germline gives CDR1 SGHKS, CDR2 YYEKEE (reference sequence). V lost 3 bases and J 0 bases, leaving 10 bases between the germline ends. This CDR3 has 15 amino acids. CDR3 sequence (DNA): TGTGCCAGCAGCTCCCGGGACAACTCCTACAATGAGCAGTTCTTC. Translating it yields CASSSRDNSYNEQFF.

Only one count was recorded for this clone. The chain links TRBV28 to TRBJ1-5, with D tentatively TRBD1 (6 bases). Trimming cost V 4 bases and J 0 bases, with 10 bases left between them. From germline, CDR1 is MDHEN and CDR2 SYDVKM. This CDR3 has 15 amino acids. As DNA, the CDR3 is TGTGCCAGCAGTTATAAGGGGGATAGCAATCAGCCCCAGCATTTT. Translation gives CASSYKGDSNQPQHF.

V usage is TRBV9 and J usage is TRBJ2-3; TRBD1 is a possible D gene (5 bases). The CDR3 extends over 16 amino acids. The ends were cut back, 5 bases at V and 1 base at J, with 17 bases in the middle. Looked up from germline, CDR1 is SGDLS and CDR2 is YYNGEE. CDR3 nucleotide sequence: TGTGCCAGCAGGGGATTCCCGACAGACCGCACAGATACGCAGTATTTT. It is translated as CASRGFPTDRTDTQYF. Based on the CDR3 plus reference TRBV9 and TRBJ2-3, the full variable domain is DSGVTQTPKHLITATGQRVTLRCSPRSGDLSVYWYQQSLDQGLQFLIQYYNGEERAKGNILERFSAQQFPDLHSELNLSSLELGDSALYFCASRGFPTDRTDTQYFGPGTRLTVL.

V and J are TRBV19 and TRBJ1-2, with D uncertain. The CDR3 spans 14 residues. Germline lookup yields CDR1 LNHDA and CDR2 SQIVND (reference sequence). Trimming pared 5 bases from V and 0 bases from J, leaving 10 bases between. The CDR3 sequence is CASSHGRTNYGYTF. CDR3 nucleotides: TGTGCCAGTAGTCATGGGAGAACTAACTATGGCTACACCTTC.